This T cell receptor beta chain is from a study of blood T cell repertoires in COVID-19. In the study overall: Donors in the United States, Italy and Spain gave samples during acute or convalescent COVID-19. Sources were T cells, B-cell-depleted T cells, or PBMCs; the material itself was cDNA or gDNA.

Method: immunoSEQ multiplex PCR; TCRdb's copy keeps in-frame clones and lacks some. This table holds approximately 180,000 clones, 75% to 90% found once. Participant ages covered about 18 to 95 years across 25 or so US areas. In assigning cohorts, the study relied on participant-reported clinical history. The receptor was derived from a woman in her thirties or forties with acute COVID-19. The sequenced sample consisted of PBMCs or T cells enriched from blood (not recorded which).

CDR3 region: CASSSTGALGSEAFF. The CDR3 coding sequence is TGTGCCAGCAGCTCAACAGGGGCGCTAGGGTCTGAAGCTTTCTTT. This sequence joins TRBV7-9 and TRBJ1-1; 7 bases map to TRBD1. CDR1 is SEHNR and CDR2 is FQNEAQ in the germline V gene (reference sequence). Germline trimming cut 4 bases from V and 6 bases from J; bases unmatched to any gene: 11. The CDR3 sequence is 15 residues long.